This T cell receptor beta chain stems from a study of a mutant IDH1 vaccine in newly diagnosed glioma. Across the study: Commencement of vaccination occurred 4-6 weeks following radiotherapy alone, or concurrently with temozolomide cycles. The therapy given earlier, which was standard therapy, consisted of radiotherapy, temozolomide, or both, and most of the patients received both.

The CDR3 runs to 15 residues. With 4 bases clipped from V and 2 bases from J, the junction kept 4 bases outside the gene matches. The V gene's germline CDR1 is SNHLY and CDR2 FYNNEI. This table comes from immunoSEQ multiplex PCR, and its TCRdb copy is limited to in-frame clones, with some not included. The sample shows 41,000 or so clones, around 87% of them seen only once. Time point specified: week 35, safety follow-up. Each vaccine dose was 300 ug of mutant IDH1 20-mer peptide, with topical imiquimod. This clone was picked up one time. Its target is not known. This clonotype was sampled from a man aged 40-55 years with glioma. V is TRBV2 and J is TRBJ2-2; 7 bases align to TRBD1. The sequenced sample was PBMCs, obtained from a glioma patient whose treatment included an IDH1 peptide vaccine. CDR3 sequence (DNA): TGTGCCAGCAGTGGCCGACAGGGAAACACCGGGGAGCTGTTTTTT. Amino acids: CASSGRQGNTGELFF.